Listed below are T cell receptor beta chains from one sample, sequenced in a study of blood T cell repertoires in COVID-19. TCRdb keeps only in-frame clones here, not all; method: immunoSEQ multiplex PCR. The table records more than 120,000 clones, 85% of them present only once. The sample consisted of peripheral blood. The receptors were sampled from a human donor with acute or convalescent COVID-19. The donor label of this sample is uncertain. Both conserved end residues are part of each CDR3. Each record gives: D gene, J gene, V gene, CDR3 DNA, CDR3 protein. The D gene is left open where the match is weak.

TRBD1 | TRBJ2-3 | TRBV5-1 | TGCGCCAGCAGCTCTGTGGGACAGGTTCGCACAGATACGCAGTATTTT | CASSSVGQVRTDTQYF
- | TRBJ1-3 | TRBV15 | TGTGCCACCAGCAGCCACCGCTCAGGGTCTGGAAACACCATATATTTT | CATSSHRSGSGNTIYF
TRBD1 | TRBJ1-2 | TRBV18 | TGTGCCAGCTCACCATCGGGGACAGGTTTTGGGGTCTACACCTTC | CASSPSGTGFGVYTF
- | TRBJ1-1 | TRBV4-3 | TGCGCCAGCAGCCAAGACGCAGGGAACACTGAAGCTTTCTTT | CASSQDAGNTEAFF
TRBD2 | TRBJ2-5 | TRBV19 | TGTGCCAGTAGTCCAGCGGGAGGGCCGGAGACCCAGTACTTC | CASSPAGGPETQYF
TRBD1 | TRBJ1-1 | TRBV28 | TGTGCCAGCAGTTTACCCCCCGTTGGACAGGCACAAGCTTTCTTT | CASSLPPVGQAQAFF
- | TRBJ1-2 | TRBV11-2 | TGTGCCAGCAGCCTAGGGGGAGGGGGACGTTATGGCTACACCTTC | CASSLGGGGRYGYTF
- | TRBJ1-2 | TRBV19 | TGTGCCAGTAGTCCTTCGGGGGACTATGGCTACACCTTC | CASSPSGDYGYTF
- | TRBJ1-5 | TRBV28 | TGTGCCAGCACCACACCGGGGGAGCATCAGCCCCAGCATTTT | CASTTPGEHQPQHF
- | TRBJ2-1 | TRBV6-6 | TGTGCCAGCGCCCTTGGGGGGGCCAGTATCAATGAGCAGTTCTTC | CASALGGASINEQFF